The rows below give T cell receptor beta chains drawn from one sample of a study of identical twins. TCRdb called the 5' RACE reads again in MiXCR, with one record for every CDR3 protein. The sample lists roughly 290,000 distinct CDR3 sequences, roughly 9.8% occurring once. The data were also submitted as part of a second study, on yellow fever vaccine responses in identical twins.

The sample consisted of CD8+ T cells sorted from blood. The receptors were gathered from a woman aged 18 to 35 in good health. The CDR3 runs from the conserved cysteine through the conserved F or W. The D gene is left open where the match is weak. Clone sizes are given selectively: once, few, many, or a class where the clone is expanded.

TGCGCCAGCAGCCCCACTTCGGGGACAGGGGGGCTGAACACCGGGGAGCTGTTTTTT | CASSPTSGTGGLNTGELFF | TRBJ2-2 | TRBV4-3 | TRBD1 | few
TGTGCCAGCAGCATGGACATCCCAGGCACTGAAGCTTTCTTT | CASSMDIPGTEAFF | TRBJ1-1 | TRBV6-2/TRBV6-3 | . | few
TGCAGCGTTGGGGAGGACGAGCAGTACTTC | CSVGEDEQYF | TRBJ2-7 | TRBV29-1 | . | few
TGTGCCAGCAGCTCCTCACTAGCGGGGGGAAACAATGAGCAGTTCTTC | CASSSSLAGGNNEQFF | TRBJ2-1 | TRBV7-8 | TRBD2 | .
TGTGCCAGCAGCTTAGCCCCGGGGGTAGAGCTGTTTTTT | CASSLAPGVELFF | TRBJ2-2 | TRBV7-2 | . | many
TGTGCCAGCAGCCCGGGACTCAGCAATGAGCAGTTCTTC | CASSPGLSNEQFF | TRBJ2-1 | TRBV11-2 | . | .
TGCAGTGCTAGAGATGGACTAGCAGAGACCCAGTACTTC | CSARDGLAETQYF | TRBJ2-5 | TRBV20-1 | TRBD2 | few
TGCAGCGTTGACTGGGGGTACGAAGAGACCCAGTACTTC | CSVDWGYEETQYF | TRBJ2-5 | TRBV29-1 | . | many
TGCAGCGTTGAAGACGGGCGGGCTGACAATGAGCAGTTCTTC | CSVEDGRADNEQFF | TRBJ2-1 | TRBV29-1 | . | many
TGCGCCAGCAGCCAAGTAACCCCGGGGGTTTCCGAGCAGTACTTC | CASSQVTPGVSEQYF | TRBJ2-7 | TRBV4-1 | . | .
TGTGCTAGCACCCGCGAGGGCCACAATGAGCAGTTCTTC | CASTREGHNEQFF | TRBJ2-1 | TRBV7-7 | . | .
TGCAGTGCCAACAGGAGGGGGACTAGCACAGATACGCAGTATTTT | CSANRRGTSTDTQYF | TRBJ2-3 | TRBV20-1 | . | .
TGTGCCAGCAGTTTATCGAAGACAGGAGAGCAGTACTTC | CASSLSKTGEQYF | TRBJ2-7 | TRBV27 | . | .
TGTGCCAGCAGTCGGACAGCCTCCTACGAGCAGTACTTC | CASSRTASYEQYF | TRBJ2-7 | TRBV28 | . | few
TGTGCCAGCAGCCAAGCAGGGATCCCAGATACGCAGTATTTT | CASSQAGIPDTQYF | TRBJ2-3 | TRBV4-2 | . | .
TGCAGCGTTGCCACTAGCGGGAGTTCCTACAATGAGCAGTTCTTC | CSVATSGSSYNEQFF | TRBJ2-1 | TRBV29-1 | TRBD2 | many
TGCGCCAGCAGCCTAGATGCAGGAAGCTCCTACAATGAGCAGTTCTTC | CASSLDAGSSYNEQFF | TRBJ2-1 | TRBV4-3 | . | many
TGTGCCAGTAGTATCGGGGGGGGGCCTTTTTATGAGCAGTTCTTC | CASSIGGGPFYEQFF | TRBJ2-1 | TRBV19 | TRBD2 | .
TGTGCCAGCAGTGACTCGGGTACTAGCGGGGGGGCGAGTGAGCAGTTCTTC | CASSDSGTSGGASEQFF | TRBJ2-1 | TRBV6-4 | TRBD2 | .
TGCGCCAGCAGCGACACAGGGGTCGAGCAGTACTTC | CASSDTGVEQYF | TRBJ2-7 | TRBV5-1 | TRBD1 | .
TGTGCCAGCAGTTACGCGGGAGGGTACGAGCAGTACTTC | CASSYAGGYEQYF | TRBJ2-7 | TRBV6-2/TRBV6-3 | TRBD2 | many
TGCAGTGCTAGATCGTTGGGGGGCAACATTCAGTACTTC | CSARSLGGNIQYF | TRBJ2-4 | TRBV20-1 | . | few
TGTGCCAGCAGCCCGACAGGGGAGAGCTACGAGCAGTACTTC | CASSPTGESYEQYF | TRBJ2-7 | TRBV7-9 | TRBD1 | .
TGCGCCAGCAGCCATGAACCGGGACAGGGTGGTTTCGGGCAGTACTTC | CASSHEPGQGGFGQYF | TRBJ2-7 | TRBV5-1 | TRBD1 | few
TGTGCCGCCGCACTTTACAAGAACACTGAAGCTTTCTTT | CAAALYKNTEAFF | TRBJ1-1 | TRBV28 | . | few
TGTGCCAGCAGCCAAGGAACGGCGGGGAGCACAGATACGCAGTATTTT | CASSQGTAGSTDTQYF | TRBJ2-3 | TRBV4-2 | . | many
TGTGCCACCAGTGATTTTCGAGGGACTGCGAACACCGGGGAGCTGTTTTTT | CATSDFRGTANTGELFF | TRBJ2-2 | TRBV24-1 | . | many
TGTGCCAGCAGCCCGAGCCCCGGAGGTGTCTACGAGCAGTACTTC | CASSPSPGGVYEQYF | TRBJ2-7 | TRBV7-9 | . | many
TGCGCCAGCAGCTTGGCAGTTACTTCGGACACTGAAGCTTTCTTT | CASSLAVTSDTEAFF | TRBJ1-1 | TRBV5-1 | . | many
TGTGCCAGCATTGAGGGCCCTTACACCGGGGAGCAGTTTTTT | CASIEGPYTGEQFF | TRBJ2-2 | TRBV2 | . | .
TGCAGCGGGGAGGGGAACACTGAAGCTTTCTTT | CSGEGNTEAFF | TRBJ1-1 | TRBV29-1 | . | .
TGCAGTGCTAGAGACCTGGGTGGTGGTCCACGGAGCCAGCAGTACTTC | CSARDLGGGPRSQQYF | TRBJ2-7 | TRBV20-1 | . | few
TGCAGCGTTGTCGGGCTGAGCTCCTACAATGAGCAGTTCTTC | CSVVGLSSYNEQFF | TRBJ2-1 | TRBV29-1 | . | many
TGTGCCAGCAGCCTGACAGGGCGAGCATATCCCCTCCACTTT | CASSLTGRAYPLHF | TRBJ1-6 | TRBV27 | TRBD1 | many
TGCGCCAGTGAATTTGGGGCTAGCGGATACAATGAGCAGTTCTTC | CASEFGASGYNEQFF | TRBJ2-1 | TRBV5-1 | TRBD2 | few
TGTGCCATCAGTGGTCTGGGCGGGCTGAGCACAGATACGCAGTATTTT | CAISGLGGLSTDTQYF | TRBJ2-3 | TRBV10-3 | . | few
TGTGCCAGCAGCTTGATGAACACAGATACGCAGTATTTT | CASSLMNTDTQYF | TRBJ2-3 | TRBV11-2 | . | .
TGTGCCAGCAGTTATCCGACTAGCCGGGTTACGCAGTATTTT | CASSYPTSRVTQYF | TRBJ2-3 | TRBV6-2/TRBV6-3 | TRBD2 | .
TGCAGCGTTGATTGGCGGGGGGGTATGGATACGCAGTATTTT | CSVDWRGGMDTQYF | TRBJ2-3 | TRBV29-1 | TRBD2 | few
TGTGCCAGCAGCTTGGCGGCAGAGCAGTTCTTC | CASSLAAEQFF | TRBJ2-1 | TRBV5-6 | . | .
TGTGCCAGCAGTTACTCGTCCCAGGGCGAACGGGATACGCAGTATTTT | CASSYSSQGERDTQYF | TRBJ2-3 | TRBV6-2/TRBV6-3 | . | few
TGTGCCAGCAGTCCTCGGGACAGGGGTAATGAAAAACTGTTTTTT | CASSPRDRGNEKLFF | TRBJ1-4 | TRBV27 | TRBD1 | .